This T cell receptor beta chain was observed in a study of cytomegalovirus exposure and HLA in healthy donors. The study sampled nominally healthy donors, though unrecorded immune exposures were likely. The study, taken as a whole, reports: A later analysis reportedly found that, within productive TCRs, an Asian-associated ancestry cluster had fewer N-insertions than the mean observed across the roughly 730 donors. For most TCR sequences rarity was the rule, although some public TCRs occurred in many donors. Reports indicate that TCR beta sequences accurately predicted the HLA-A and HLA-B alleles of most subjects.

V was shortened by 6 bases and J by 0 bases, with 12 bases between the two germline ends. There are 14 residues in the CDR3. CDR1 is MRHNA and CDR2 is SNTAGT in the germline V gene. The study ran its PCR with 60 Vbeta and 13 Jbeta primers. TCRdb's copy holds only in-frame clones and misses some; the assay was immunoSEQ multiplex PCR. The table records 70,000 to 95,000 clones, roughly 77% of them present only once. To note about this clone: Its antigen is not known.

The rearrangement joins TRBV6-4 to TRBJ2-7, with TRBD1 as a possible D gene (5 bases). Material: PBMCs. The source of this sequence is a middle-aged man in good health and CMV-seronegative. CDR3 DNA: TGTGCCAGCAGCCCGGAACAGGACTCCTACGAGCAGTACTTC. Translating it yields CASSPEQDSYEQYF.